Below are 25 T cell receptor beta chains sequenced from a single sample in a study of cytomegalovirus exposure and HLA in healthy donors. Use of 60 Vbeta and 13 Jbeta primers characterized the PCR. Repertoires were generated with immunoSEQ multiplex PCR, while TCRdb's copy carries only in-frame clones and drops some. Seen here are tens of thousands of clones, approximately 57% observed once, and the top ten hold approximately 5.7%. The sample taken for sequencing was PBMCs. These receptors originate from a man aged 25 to 40 in good health and CMV-seropositive.

CDR3 sequence: CASSLRGGSGRAEFF. In nucleotides, the CDR3 is TGTGCCAGCAGCTTAAGAGGGGGTAGCGGGAGGGCCGAGTTCTTC. The rearrangement links TRBV7-2 to TRBJ2-1; 11 positions agree with TRBD2. This CDR3 spans 15 amino acids. CDR1 is SGHTA and CDR2 is FQGNSA in the germline V gene. V trimming: 2 bases; J trimming: 14 bases; junction bases outside the gene matches: 11.

J is TRBJ1-1 and V is TRBV6-5; D remains unclear. Germline CDR1 is MNHEY and CDR2 is SVGAGI. This CDR3 contains 14 residues. V was shortened by 8 bases and J by 1 base, with 14 bases between the two germline ends. As DNA, the CDR3 is TGTGCCAGCGGGCCGGATGTGGAGAACACTGAAGCTTTCTTT. Translating gives CASGPDVENTEAFF.

This clone has more than one count but fewer than ten. The rearrangement links TRBV10-3 to TRBJ2-3; the match to TRBD1 covers 8 bases. Germline V gene data show CDR1 as ENHRY and CDR2 as SYGVKD. The CDR3 covers 15 residues. Unmatched junction bases numbered 10, after V lost 7 bases and J lost 4 bases. CDR3 loop: CAITEGQGDSDTQYF. CDR3 DNA: TGTGCCATCACCGAAGGACAGGGTGATTCAGATACGCAGTATTTT.

The chain links TRBV7-9 to TRBJ1-3; D ambiguous. Trimming took off 9 bases at V and 4 bases at J, with 10 bases between the two ends. Germline V lookup: CDR1 SEHNR, CDR2 FQNEAQ (reference sequence). This CDR3 is built from 12 residues. Here the CDR3 reads CASITLGNTIYF. CDR3 sequence (DNA): TGTGCCAGTATTACTCTAGGAAACACCATATATTTT.

V gene TRBV2 combines with J gene TRBJ2-3, with D perhaps TRBD1 (5 bases). Germline loops: CDR1 SNHLY, CDR2 FYNNEI. The CDR3 is 13 amino acids. Deletions cut 11 bases from V and 0 bases from J, with 12 bases between. The CDR3 DNA reads TGTGCCGGCCAACAGGAGAGCACAGATACGCAGTATTTT. Protein product: CAGQQESTDTQYF.

The chain employs TRBV5-6 and TRBJ2-5; 8 nucleotides align to TRBD1. The last part of the DNA fits TRBJ2-7 better; the J call may be wrong. The germline V gene encodes CDR1 SGHDT and CDR2 YYEEEE. The CDR3 is 13 residues long. The DNA of the CDR3 is TGTGCCAGCAGCCATACAGGGGGCTACGAGCAGTACTTC. It yields the protein CASSHTGGYEQYF.

J is TRBJ2-7 and V is TRBV11-3; D uncertain. V was shortened by 5 bases and J by 0 bases, with 11 bases between the two germline ends. The CDR3 spans 14 residues. Germline values: CDR1 SGHNT, CDR2 YENEEA. This chain's CDR3 is CASSTGRSSYEQYF. CDR3 DNA: TGTGCCAGCAGCACGGGTCGGAGCTCCTACGAGCAGTACTTC. Supplemented by reference TRBV11-3 and TRBJ2-7, the full variable domain reads EAGVVQSPRYKIIEKKQPVAFWCNPISGHNTLYWYLQNLGQGPELLIRYENEEAVDDSQLPKDRFSAERLKGVDSTLKIQPAELGDSAVYLCASSTGRSSYEQYFGPGTRLTVT.

V is TRBV5-4 and J is TRBJ2-7; TRBD1 matches at 10 bases. CDR1 is SGHNT, CDR2 YYREEE, per germline (reference sequence). Trimming cost V 4 bases and J 6 bases; bases outside gene matches: 7. The CDR3 runs to 14 residues. Written as DNA, the CDR3 is TGTGCCAGCAGCCCGGGGACAGGGGTCGGCGAGCAGTACTTC. Translating it yields CASSPGTGVGEQYF.

As for this clone: A read error may be the cause here, since a much bigger clone is one base away. The V gene is TRBV7-2, the J gene TRBJ2-7; 8 bases are shared with TRBD1. CDR1 SGHTA and CDR2 FQGNSA come from the germline V gene. The V and J ends lost 5 bases and 0 bases, in that order; junction bases with no gene match: 3. CDR3 length equals 14 residues. CDR3 sequence: CASSPDRDSYEQYF. DNA for the CDR3: TGTGCCAGCAGCCCGGACAGGGACTCCTACGAGCAGTACTTC.

The rearrangement links TRBV27 to TRBJ2-7; D not certain. The germline V gene encodes CDR1 MNHEY and CDR2 SMNVEV (reference sequence). This CDR3 contains 13 residues. Trimming left V 3 bases short and J 0 bases short, with 6 bases between. The CDR3: CASSLPGSYEQYF. The CDR3 nucleotides read TGTGCCAGCAGTTTGCCGGGCTCCTACGAGCAGTACTTC.

This clone was picked up one time. Other DNA sequences in the same sample also yield this CDR3. This chain joins TRBV12-5 and TRBJ2-5; weak D call: TRBD1 (6 bases). The CDR3 covers 15 residues. V lost 2 bases and J lost 2, with 12 bases in between. Germline CDR1 LGHNT, CDR2 FRNRAP. The CDR3 is CASGLTGTPQETQYF. DNA of the CDR3: TGTGCTAGTGGTTTGACCGGGACACCACAAGAGACCCAGTACTTC.

J is TRBJ1-4 and V is TRBV29-1; possible D gene TRBD1, 5 bases. V dropped 4 bases and J dropped 5 bases, with 11 bases sitting between them. The germline V gene has CDR1 SQVTM and CDR2 ANQGSEA. The CDR3 totals 13 residues. Here the CDR3 reads CSVAPAGNEKLFF. Written as DNA, the CDR3 is TGCAGCGTTGCCCCGGCAGGGAATGAAAAACTGTTTTTT.

This clone has just a few counts. V is TRBV6-8 and J is TRBJ1-5; D gene unclear. Germline lookup yields CDR1 MNHGY and CDR2 SAAAGT. This CDR3 has 14 residues. V shed 2 bases and J shed 4 bases, with 9 bases lying between them. Here the CDR3 reads CASSYRSGNQPQHF. CDR3 coding DNA: TGTGCCAGCAGTTACCGGTCAGGTAATCAGCCCCAGCATTTT.

The chain uses TRBV4-2 and TRBJ1-2; tentative D call: TRBD1 (5 bases). Trimming cost V 8 bases and J 3 bases, with 10 bases left between them. Germline V lookup: CDR1 LGHNA, CDR2 YNFKEQ. The CDR3 runs to 12 residues. The CDR3 region has the DNA TGTGCCAGCCGCAGGGAGGACTATGGCTACACCTTC. Residues: CASRREDYGYTF.

There are a few counts of this clone. The chain's CDR3 is CSVRYRVEETQYF. Written as DNA, the CDR3 is TGCAGCGTACGATACAGGGTAGAAGAGACCCAGTACTTC. The V and J genes are TRBV29-1 and TRBJ2-5; a weak D match, TRBD1 (6 bases). V was trimmed by 6 bases and J by 3 bases, leaving 14 bases between them. Germline lookup yields CDR1 SQVTM and CDR2 ANQGSEA. The CDR3 has 13 amino acids.

The rearrangement links TRBV7-3 to TRBJ2-7; 8 nucleotides line up with TRBD1. Germline assignment: CDR1 SGHTA and CDR2 FQGTGA. V trimming: 2 bases; J trimming: 4 bases; junction bases outside the gene matches: 7. CDR3 length: 15 residues. CDR3 bases: TGTGCCAGCAGCTTAGGGCAGGGGGCCGGTTACGAGCAGTACTTC. Translating it yields CASSLGQGAGYEQYF.

J is TRBJ1-5 and V is TRBV19; D possibly corresponds to TRBD1 (5 bases). The CDR3 totals 19 residues. Per germline, CDR1 LNHDA and CDR2 SQIVND (reference sequence). Trimming left V 4 bases short and J 1 base short, with 23 bases between. Here the CDR3 reads CASSRGLPKGGLSNQPQHF. The CDR3 coding sequence is TGTGCCAGTAGTAGGGGACTGCCGAAGGGTGGGTTGAGCAATCAGCCCCAGCATTTT. Based on the CDR3 plus reference TRBV19 and TRBJ1-5, the full variable domain is DGGITQSPKYLFRKEGQNVTLSCEQNLNHDAMYWYRQDPGQGLRLIYYSQIVNDFQKGDIAEGYSVSREKKESFPLTVTSAQKNPTAFYLCASSRGLPKGGLSNQPQHFGDGTRLSIL.

The J gene is TRBJ1-1, the V gene TRBV5-1; 7 bases map to TRBD1. Looked up from germline, CDR1 is SGHRS and CDR2 is YFSETQ. This CDR3 region has 15 residues. Germline trimming cut 0 bases from V and 1 base from J; bases unmatched to any gene: 3. In DNA form, the CDR3 reads TGCGCCAGCAGCTTGGTTTCAGGGGGGAACACTGAAGCTTTCTTT. It codes for CASSLVSGGNTEAFF.

With respect to this clone: Germline is not matched at one junction end, which may reflect a read error. The J gene is TRBJ1-1, the V gene TRBV11-3; tentatively, D is TRBD1 (6 bases). Germline V lookup: CDR1 SGHNT, CDR2 YENEEA. The CDR3 length is 15 residues. CDR3 region: CASSPRTVEDTKAFF. The CDR3 nucleotides read TGTGCCAGCAGCCCGAGGACAGTAGAAGACACTAAAGCTTTCTTT. Looking up the rest from reference TRBV11-3 and TRBJ1-1 gives the full variable domain: EAGVVQSPRYKIIEKKQPVAFWCNPISGHNTLYWYLQNLGQGPELLIRYENEEAVDDSQLPKDRFSAERLKGVDSTLKIQPAELGDSAVYLCASSPRTVEDTKAFFGQGTRLTVV.

The CDR3 reads CASTLGVNSPLHF. CDR3 nucleotides: TGTGCCAGCACCTTAGGGGTTAATTCACCCCTCCACTTT. The rearrangement joins TRBV28 to TRBJ1-6; D is perhaps TRBD1 (5 bases). This CDR3 has 13 amino acids. The ends were cut back, 7 bases at V and 6 bases at J, with 10 bases in the middle. Germline loops: CDR1 MDHEN, CDR2 SYDVKM.

This chain joins TRBV7-8 and TRBJ1-5, with D possibly being TRBD1 (6 bases). CDR1 and CDR2 from the germline V gene are SGHVS and FQNEAQ. The V end was cut by 5 bases, the J end by 6 bases, with 17 bases between. The CDR3 has 15 amino acids. The CDR3 bases are TGTGCCAGCAGCCTCGGGACGGGGGGCCCTCAGCCCCAGCATTTT. Translating gives CASSLGTGGPQPQHF.

The chain carries TRBV25-1 and TRBJ2-3; D perhaps matches TRBD2 (7 bases). There are 15 residues in the CDR3. V gave up 3 bases and J gave up 2 bases, with 12 bases separating them. Per germline, CDR1 MGHDK and CDR2 SYGVNS. CDR3: CASSEGGGATDTQYF. The CDR3 nucleotides read TGTGCCAGCAGTGAGGGAGGGGGGGCCACAGATACGCAGTATTTT.

The J gene is TRBJ1-6, the V gene TRBV6-5; no clear D. The CDR3 contains 13 residues. V was pared by 5 bases and J by 14 bases, with 16 bases between. Germline CDR1 MNHEY, CDR2 SVGAGI. CDR3 sequence reads: CASSGPAGLALHF. CDR3 nucleotide sequence: TGTGCCAGCAGTGGCCCAGCGGGTCTGGCCCTCCACTTT.

This clone has just a few counts. The chain recombines TRBV10-3 with TRBJ1-6, with 9 bases matching TRBD1. The germline CDR1 and CDR2 sequences are ENHRY and SYGVKD. J gave up 9 bases and V 4 bases, and 7 bases lay outside the gene matches. CDR3 length: 15 residues. The CDR3 sequence: CAISGRDREGSPLHF. CDR3 coding DNA: TGTGCCATCAGTGGCCGGGACAGGGAAGGTTCACCCCTCCACTTT.

V usage is TRBV7-9 and J usage is TRBJ2-1, with a tentative D call TRBD2 (5 bases). V lost 2 bases and J lost 8, with 16 bases in between. The CDR3 totals 15 residues. Germline V gene data show CDR1 as SEHNR and CDR2 as FQNEAQ (reference sequence). The CDR3 coding sequence is TGTGCCAGCAGCTTATCTTACGGGGTAACGGATGAGCAGTTCTTC. Its translation is CASSLSYGVTDEQFF.